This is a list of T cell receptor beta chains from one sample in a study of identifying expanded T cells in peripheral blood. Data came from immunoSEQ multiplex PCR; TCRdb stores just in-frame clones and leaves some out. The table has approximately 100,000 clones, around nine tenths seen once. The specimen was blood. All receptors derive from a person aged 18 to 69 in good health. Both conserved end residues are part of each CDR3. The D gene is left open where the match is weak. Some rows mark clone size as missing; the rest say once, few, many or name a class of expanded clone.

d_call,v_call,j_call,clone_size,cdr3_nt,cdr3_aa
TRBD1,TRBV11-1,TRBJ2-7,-,TGTGCCAGCAGCCCGCGGGACAGGGGAACCTACGAGCAGTACTTC,CASSPRDRGTYEQYF
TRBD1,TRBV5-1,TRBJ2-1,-,TGCGCCAGCAGCCTGGACAGGGCCGCATCCTACAATGAGCAGTTCTTC,CASSLDRAASYNEQFF
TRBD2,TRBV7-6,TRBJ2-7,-,TGTGCCAGCAGCTTAGAACAGACGCGGGGGGTCGAGCAGTACTTC,CASSLEQTRGVEQYF
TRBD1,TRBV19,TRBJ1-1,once,TGTGCCAGTACCGTGGGACAGCGAAGACGTATTACTGAAGCTTTCTTT,CASTVGQRRRITEAFF
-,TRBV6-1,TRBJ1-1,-,TGTGCCAGCAGTAGAGGGACGGAAGCTTTCTTT,CASSRGTEAFF
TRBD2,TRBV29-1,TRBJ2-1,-,TGCAGCGCAGCCGGGACTAGAGGGTTTGATGAGCAGTTCTTC,CSAAGTRGFDEQFF
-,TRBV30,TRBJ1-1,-,TGTGCCTGGTCCGGGACTGAAGCTTTCTTT,CAWSGTEAFF
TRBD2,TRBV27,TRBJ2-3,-,TGTGCCAGCAGTTCCGGGACTAGCGGTAGAGATACGCAGTATTTT,CASSSGTSGRDTQYF
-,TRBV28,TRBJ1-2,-,TGTGCCAGCACCCTTAGAGGGACATACTATGGCTACACCTTC,CASTLRGTYYGYTF
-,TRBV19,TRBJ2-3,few,TGTGCCGGAGGTACGCAGTATTTT,CAGGTQYF